The clone carrying this TCR beta chain was counted ten times or more. Its matching antigen is unknown. This record belongs to a study of T cells in Graves' hyperthyroidism and ophthalmopathy. Overall study results and limits: Blood samples included most of the expanded thyroid clonotypes exceeding 0.001.

Hyperthyroidism in the patients, aged 18 to 65, was newly diagnosed and under 2 months in duration. Amplification targeted TCR beta CDR3 regions from RNA transcripts. The HTBI primer set drove a first-round RT-PCR of the TCR CDR3. TCRdb re-called the multiplex PCR reads with MiXCR, one entry per CDR3 protein. Of approximately 700,000 distinct CDR3 sequences in the sample, 16% are singletons; the top ten hold over 7.5%. The sequenced material came from blood. This TCR came from a man aged 18 to 29 with Graves' hyperthyroidism.

Written as DNA, the CDR3 is TGTGCCAGCAGCTTAAACGGGGCGGGAGCTTTATTCTACGAGCAGTACTTC. Protein sequence: CASSLNGAGALFYEQYF. The V and J genes are TRBV7-2 and TRBJ2-7; 7 bases line up with TRBD2. V dropped 2 bases and J dropped 3; count of bases not matched to a gene: 13. The CDR3 runs 17 residues. CDR1 and CDR2 (germline): SGHTA, FQGNSA. Complete variable domain (other parts from reference TRBV7-2 and TRBJ2-7): GAGVSQSPSNKVTEKGKDVELRCDPISGHTALYWYRQSLGQGLEFLIYFQGNSAPDKSGLPSDRFSAERTGGSVSTLTIQRTQQEDSAVYLCASSLNGAGALFYEQYFGPGTRLTVT.